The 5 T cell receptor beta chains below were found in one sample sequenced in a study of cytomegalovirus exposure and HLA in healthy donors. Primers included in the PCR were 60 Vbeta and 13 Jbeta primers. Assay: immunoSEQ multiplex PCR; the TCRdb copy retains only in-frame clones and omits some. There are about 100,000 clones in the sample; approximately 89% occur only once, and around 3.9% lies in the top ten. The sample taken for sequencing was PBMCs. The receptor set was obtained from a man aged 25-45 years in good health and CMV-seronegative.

The CDR3 sequence: CASSSGEKLFF. CDR3 sequence (DNA): TGTGCCAGCAGTTCCGGTGAAAAACTGTTTTTT. The chain uses TRBV27 and TRBJ1-4; D gene uncertain. V was clipped by 4 bases and J by 7 bases, with 4 bases between them. Germline V gives CDR1 MNHEY, CDR2 SMNVEV (reference sequence). The CDR3 is 11 amino acids.

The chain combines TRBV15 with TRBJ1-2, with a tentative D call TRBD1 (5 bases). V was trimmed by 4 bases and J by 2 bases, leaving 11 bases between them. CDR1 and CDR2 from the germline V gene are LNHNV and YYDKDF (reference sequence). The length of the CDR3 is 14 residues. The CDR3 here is CATSTGGKNYGYTF. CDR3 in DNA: TGTGCCACCAGCACCGGGGGTAAGAACTATGGCTACACCTTC. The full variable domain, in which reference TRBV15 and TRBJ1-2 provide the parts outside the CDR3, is DAMVIQNPRYQVTQFGKPVTLSCSQTLNHNVMYWYQQKSSQAPKLLFHYYDKDFNNEADTPDNFQSRRPNTSFCFLDIRSPGLGDTAMYLCATSTGGKNYGYTFGSGTRLTVV.

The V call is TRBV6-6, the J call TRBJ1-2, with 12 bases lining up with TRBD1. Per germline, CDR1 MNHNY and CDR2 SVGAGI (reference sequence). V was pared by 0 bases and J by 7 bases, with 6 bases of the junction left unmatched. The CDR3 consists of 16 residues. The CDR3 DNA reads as TGTGCCAGCAGTTACTCGTTAGGGACAGGGGGCCGTGGCTACACCTTC. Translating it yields CASSYSLGTGGRGYTF.

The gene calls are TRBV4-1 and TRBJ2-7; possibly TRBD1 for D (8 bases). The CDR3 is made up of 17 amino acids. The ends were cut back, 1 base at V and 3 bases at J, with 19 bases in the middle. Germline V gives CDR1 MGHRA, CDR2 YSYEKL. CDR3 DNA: TGCGCCAGCAGCCAAGTCGCCCGACAGGGGAGGGACTACGAGCAGTACTTC. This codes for CASSQVARQGRDYEQYF.

CDR3 amino acids: CASSEPGTKGGAFF. The CDR3 DNA reads TGTGCCAGCAGTGAACCCGGGACCAAGGGAGGAGCTTTCTTT. The rearrangement joins TRBV25-1 to TRBJ1-1; D might be TRBD1 (5 bases). Trimming shortened V by 2 bases and J by 10 bases, and 17 bases separated the two germline ends. The CDR3 covers 14 residues. Germline assignment: CDR1 MGHDK and CDR2 SYGVNS.